Each of the 25 T cell receptor beta chains below was sequenced from the same sample in a study of a mutant IDH1 vaccine in newly diagnosed glioma. TCRdb's copy holds only in-frame clones and misses some; the assay was immunoSEQ multiplex PCR. The repertoire consists of just under 95,000 clones, with about 82% occurring once and the leading ten covering roughly 7%. Regarding time point: baseline, week 1 (first vaccination visit). As for treatment: pre-vaccination baseline after standard-of-care therapy. The specimen comprised PBMCs, sampled from a glioma patient treated with radiotherapy, temozolomide or both. Receptors originate from a man aged 35 to 55 with glioma.

V gene TRBV19 combines with J gene TRBJ2-1; D is unclear. Trimming left V 2 bases short and J 2 bases short, with 13 bases between. The germline V gene encodes CDR1 LNHDA and CDR2 SQIVND (reference sequence). The CDR3 contains 16 residues. CDR3 sequence: CASSIRSSAAYNEQFF. The CDR3 DNA reads as TGTGCCAGTAGTATACGCTCCTCAGCCGCCTACAATGAGCAGTTCTTC.

The rearrangement links TRBV28 to TRBJ2-7, with D hard to call. V was pared by 3 bases and J by 6 bases, with 9 bases between. The germline V gene encodes CDR1 MDHEN and CDR2 SYDVKM. The length of the CDR3 is 12 residues. CDR3 loop: CASSFGSREQYF. For the CDR3, the DNA is TGTGCCAGCAGTTTCGGCTCCCGCGAGCAGTACTTC.

This chain links TRBV6-6 with TRBJ1-5; the match to TRBD1 covers 9 bases. The CDR3 has 13 amino acids. With V trimmed by 10 bases and J by 7 bases, 8 bases remained unmatched. In germline, CDR1 is MNHNY, CDR2 SVGAGI (reference sequence). The CDR3 reads CATGTGIDQPQHF. Here the CDR3 DNA reads TGTGCCACTGGGACAGGGATCGACCAGCCCCAGCATTTT.

The genes are TRBV11-3 and TRBJ2-1, with 9 positions matching TRBD1. The germline gives CDR1 SGHNT, CDR2 YENEEA. With V trimmed by 5 bases and J by 4 bases, 6 bases remained unmatched. The CDR3 length is 15 residues. CDR3 residues: CASSHRDRVYNEQFF. CDR3 in DNA: TGTGCCAGCAGCCACCGGGACAGGGTGTACAATGAGCAGTTCTTC.

This clone is judged medium-sized. The V call is TRBV19, the J call TRBJ2-1; D is unclear. The CDR3 consists of 15 residues. From germline, CDR1 is LNHDA and CDR2 SQIVND (reference sequence). Trimming left V 7 bases short and J 0 bases short, with 13 bases between. CDR3 in DNA: TGTGCCAGTAAATTGGACCGGGCCTCCTACAATGAGCAGTTCTTC. Protein: CASKLDRASYNEQFF.

The rearrangement joins TRBV2 to TRBJ2-7; D is undetermined. V was cut by 6 bases and J by 4 bases, with 16 bases left in between. CDR1 and CDR2 from the germline V gene are SNHLY and FYNNEI. CDR3 length equals 14 residues. CDR3 bases: TGTGCCAGCAGAGCCTCACCCCCGCCTTACGAGCAGTACTTC. Translation: CASRASPPPYEQYF.

The gene calls are TRBV7-2 and TRBJ2-5; TRBD2 agrees at 7 bases. The CDR3 sequence is 13 residues long. Trimming took 1 base from V and 5 from J; bases not matched to a gene: 1. CDR1 and CDR2 (germline): SGHTA, FQGNSA. CDR3 residues: CASSLVGGETQYF. The CDR3 region has the DNA TGTGCCAGCAGCTTAGTGGGGGGGGAGACCCAGTACTTC.

The chain uses TRBV5-6 and TRBJ2-5, with D unclear. V was shortened by 2 bases and J by 5 bases, with 13 bases between the two germline ends. CDR1 is SGHDT, CDR2 YYEEEE, per germline. The CDR3 length is 14 residues. In nucleotides, the CDR3 is TGTGCCAGCAGCTTTGGGCCCTACGGGGAGACCCAGTACTTC. As protein: CASSFGPYGETQYF.

This clone appeared once. DNA of the CDR3: TGTGCCAGTCAGAAACAGGGTGGCTATGGCTACACCTTC. Translated: CASQKQGGYGYTF. This sequence joins TRBV19 and TRBJ1-2, with D possibly TRBD1 on 6 matching bases. Germline CDR1 reads LNHDA; CDR2 reads SQIVND (reference sequence). Trimming pared 8 bases from V and 4 bases from J, leaving 14 bases between. CDR3 length equals 13 residues.

The V gene is TRBV6-5, the J gene TRBJ2-5; D assignment may be TRBD1 or TRBD2 (5 bases each). The CDR3 covers 14 residues. Trimming took 1 base from V and 2 from J, leaving 8 bases between them. The germline gives CDR1 MNHEY, CDR2 SVGAGI. The chain's CDR3 is CASSYWDDQETQYF. CDR3 nucleotides: TGTGCCAGCAGTTACTGGGACGATCAAGAGACCCAGTACTTC.

The V gene is TRBV10-3, the J gene TRBJ2-3, with TRBD2 matching over 10 bases. The CDR3 is 17 residues long. CDR1 and CDR2 (germline): ENHRY, SYGVKD. J lost 1 base, V lost 8 bases, and 12 bases had no gene match. This CDR3 is CAIGSSGSSPGTDTQYF. The CDR3 DNA is TGTGCCATCGGATCTAGCGGGAGTAGTCCGGGCACAGATACGCAGTATTTT.

This chain's CDR3 is CASSLRLAGIYNEQFF. DNA for the CDR3: TGTGCCAGCAGCTTACGACTAGCGGGCATCTACAATGAGCAGTTCTTC. This chain joins TRBV11-2 and TRBJ2-1, with 10 bases matching TRBD2. The germline V gene has CDR1 SGHAT and CDR2 FQNNGV. The CDR3 length is 16 residues. V gave up 2 bases and J gave up 3 bases; unmatched junction bases: 4.

V is TRBV14 and J is TRBJ2-1; possibly TRBD1 or TRBD2 for D (5 bases each). V dropped 1 base and J dropped 3 bases, with 13 bases sitting between them. This CDR3 has 16 amino acids. The germline V gene encodes CDR1 SGHDN and CDR2 FVKESK. For the CDR3, the DNA is TGTGCCAGCAGCCAAGGGTTCGGGACGATCTACAATGAGCAGTTCTTC. It specifies CASSQGFGTIYNEQFF.

A single count supports this clone. The chain joins TRBV28 to TRBJ1-5; no definite D call. The CDR3 runs 15 residues. CDR1 is MDHEN, CDR2 SYDVKM, per germline. Trimming shortened V by 3 bases and J by 3 bases, and 12 bases separated the two germline ends. CDR3 residues: CASSLTRAANQPQHF. CDR3 nucleotide sequence: TGTGCCAGCAGTTTGACGAGGGCAGCCAATCAGCCCCAGCATTTT.

Only a few counts were recorded for this clone. V usage is TRBV15 and J usage is TRBJ1-2; D is unresolved. The CDR3 has 12 residues. The germline V gene has CDR1 LNHNV and CDR2 YYDKDF (reference sequence). The germline V and J ends were trimmed by 1 base and 9 bases, with 9 bases remaining between them. CDR3 amino acids: CATSRGSGSYTF. The CDR3 DNA is TGTGCCACCAGCAGAGGGTCGGGGAGCTACACCTTC. Complete variable domain (other parts from reference TRBV15 and TRBJ1-2): DAMVIQNPRYQVTQFGKPVTLSCSQTLNHNVMYWYQQKSSQAPKLLFHYYDKDFNNEADTPDNFQSRRPNTSFCFLDIRSPGLGDTAMYLCATSRGSGSYTFGSGTRLTVV.

The rearrangement links TRBV6-6 to TRBJ2-1, with 9 bases identical to TRBD1. The germline V gene has CDR1 MNHNY and CDR2 SVGAGI (reference sequence). This CDR3 spans 16 amino acids. Trimming cost V 6 bases and J 5 bases; bases outside gene matches: 11. The CDR3 reads CASRPLQGARNNEQFF. CDR3 coding DNA: TGTGCCAGCAGGCCATTACAGGGGGCGCGAAACAATGAGCAGTTCTTC.

This clone was counted a single time. Relative to the germline gene, one junction end is altered; a read error may explain this. CDR3 sequence: CASSYLGQRDQPQHF. The CDR3 DNA follows: TGTGCCAGCAGTTACCTGGGACAGAGGGATCAGCCCCAGCATTTT. The chain is built from TRBV10-3 and TRBJ1-5, with 7 bases aligning to TRBD1. The germline gives CDR1 ENHRY, CDR2 SYGVKD. The CDR3 is 15 amino acids.

The gene calls are TRBV7-2 and TRBJ2-7; 12 bases are a match to TRBD2. V dropped 4 bases and J dropped 4; count of bases not matched to a gene: 5. Per germline, CDR1 SGHTA and CDR2 FQGNSA. The CDR3 runs to 15 residues. The CDR3 region has the DNA TGTGCCAGCAGCTCCAGGACTAGCGGGGAGTACGAGCAGTACTTC. Encoded protein: CASSSRTSGEYEQYF.

The chain uses TRBV19 and TRBJ2-2; no reliable D call. In germline, CDR1 is LNHDA, CDR2 SQIVND (reference sequence). CDR3 length: 14 amino acids. Trimming removed 7 bases at V and 5 bases at J, with 14 bases between. The CDR3 coding sequence is TGTGCCAGTAATGTAGATTGGGATACCGGGGAGCTGTTTTTT. It encodes CASNVDWDTGELFF.

V and J are TRBV27 and TRBJ2-1; 10 bases line up with TRBD1. In germline, CDR1 is MNHEY, CDR2 SMNVEV (reference sequence). Trimming at V came to 5 bases and at J to 12 bases, leaving 10 bases not matched to a gene. This CDR3 region has 14 residues. The DNA of the CDR3 is TGTGCCAGCAGTCCGGGACAGGGGTTAACTGGGCAGTTCTTC. Amino acids: CASSPGQGLTGQFF.

The J gene is TRBJ1-2, the V gene TRBV9; D unresolved. In germline, CDR1 is SGDLS, CDR2 YYNGEE. Trimming took off 2 bases at V and 4 bases at J, with 18 bases between the two ends. The CDR3 has 16 residues. CDR3 residues: CASSVARAGFSYGYTF. The DNA of the CDR3 is TGTGCCAGCAGCGTGGCCCGGGCGGGGTTTAGCTATGGCTACACCTTC.

The CDR3 spells CASSPDRANTGELFF. The CDR3 bases are TGTGCCAGCAGCCCGGACCGGGCGAACACCGGGGAGCTGTTTTTT. V gene TRBV11-3 combines with J gene TRBJ2-2; the D is unclear. The CDR3 totals 15 residues. Germline CDR1 and CDR2: SGHNT and YENEEA. The V and J ends lost 5 bases and 0 bases respectively, with 10 bases between them.

Note on this clone: The junction departs from germline at one end; a sequencing error may be responsible. The chain couples TRBV7-2 to TRBJ1-2, with a tentative D call TRBD1 (5 bases). The V gene's germline CDR1 is SGHTA and CDR2 FQGNSA. The CDR3 totals 16 residues. The CDR3 nucleotides are TGTGCCGGCAGCCCAGACAGCCTCTACCTTAACTATGGCTACACCTTC. Translation: CAGSPDSLYLNYGYTF.

This clone has only one observation. The chain employs TRBV13 and TRBJ2-7, with D unresolved. V shed 3 bases and J shed 2 bases, with 8 bases lying between them. The length of the CDR3 is 13 residues. Germline V gives CDR1 PRHDT, CDR2 FYEKMQ (reference sequence). The CDR3 region is CASSFPYTYEQYF. CDR3 DNA: TGTGCCAGCAGCTTTCCCTATACCTACGAGCAGTACTTC. The whole variable domain, filled in from reference TRBV13 and TRBJ2-7, reads AAGVIQSPRHLIKEKRETATLKCYPIPRHDTVYWYQQGPGQDPQFLISFYEKMQSDKGSIPDRFSAQQFSDYHSELNMSSLELGDSALYFCASSFPYTYEQYFGPGTRLTVT.

This clone was observed a handful of times. This chain joins TRBV30 and TRBJ1-5; D perhaps matches TRBD1 (6 bases). Trimming removed 0 bases from V and 1 base from J, with 13 bases in between. Germline-derived CDR1 and CDR2 are GTSNPN and SVGIG (reference sequence). There are 16 residues in the CDR3. The DNA for the CDR3 is TGTGCCTGGAGTGTACCAGGGGCGAGGAGCAATCAGCCCCAGCATTTT. As protein: CAWSVPGARSNQPQHF.